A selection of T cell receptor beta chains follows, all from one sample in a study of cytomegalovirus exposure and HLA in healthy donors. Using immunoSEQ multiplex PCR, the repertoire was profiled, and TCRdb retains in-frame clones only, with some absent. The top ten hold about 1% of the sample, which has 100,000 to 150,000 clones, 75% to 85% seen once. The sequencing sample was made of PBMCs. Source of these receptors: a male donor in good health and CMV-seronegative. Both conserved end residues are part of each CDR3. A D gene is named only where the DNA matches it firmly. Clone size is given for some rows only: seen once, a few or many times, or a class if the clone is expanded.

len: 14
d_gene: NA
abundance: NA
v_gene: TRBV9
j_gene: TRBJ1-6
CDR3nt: TGTGCCAGCAGCGTAGGGCAGGGTAATTCACCCCTCCACTTT
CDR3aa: CASSVGQGNSPLHF

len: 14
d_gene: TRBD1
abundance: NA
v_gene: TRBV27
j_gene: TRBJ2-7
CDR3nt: TGTGCCAGCAGTCACACAGGGGGCGGGTACGAGCAGTACTTC
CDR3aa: CASSHTGGGYEQYF

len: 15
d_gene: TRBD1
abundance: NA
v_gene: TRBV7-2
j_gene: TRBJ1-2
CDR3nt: TGTGCCAGCAGCTTCGACAGGGGAGACGACTATGGCTACACCTTC
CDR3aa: CASSFDRGDDYGYTF

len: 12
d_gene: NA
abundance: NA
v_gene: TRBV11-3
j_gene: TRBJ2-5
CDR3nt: TGTGCCAGCAGCCGGGACCAAGAGACCCAGTACTTC
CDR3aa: CASSRDQETQYF

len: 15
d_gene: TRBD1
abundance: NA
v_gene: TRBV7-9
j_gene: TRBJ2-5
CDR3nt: TGTGCCAGCAGTTCCCCGGACAGGGCAGGGGAGACCCAGTACTTC
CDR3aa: CASSSPDRAGETQYF

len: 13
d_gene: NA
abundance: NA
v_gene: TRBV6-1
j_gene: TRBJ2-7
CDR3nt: TGTGCCGCGGACGCTGCGGGTACAAACGAGCAGTACTTC
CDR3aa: CAADAAGTNEQYF

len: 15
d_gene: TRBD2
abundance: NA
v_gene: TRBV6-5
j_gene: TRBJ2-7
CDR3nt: TGTGCCAGCAGTCCACGTGCGGGGGGCCGATACGAGCAGTACTTC
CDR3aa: CASSPRAGGRYEQYF

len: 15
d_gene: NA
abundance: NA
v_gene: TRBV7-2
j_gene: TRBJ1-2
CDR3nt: TGTGCCAGCAGCTTTAGGGGGGGCGGTAACTATGGCTACACCTTC
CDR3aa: CASSFRGGGNYGYTF

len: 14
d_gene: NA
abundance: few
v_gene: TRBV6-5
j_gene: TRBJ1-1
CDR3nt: TGTGCCAGCAGTCCCAGGGTGCGGAACACTGAAGCTTTCTTT
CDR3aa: CASSPRVRNTEAFF

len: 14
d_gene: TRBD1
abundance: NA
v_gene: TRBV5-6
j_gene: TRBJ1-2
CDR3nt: TGTGCCAGCAGCTATGGACAGGGGGTCTATGGCTACACCTTC
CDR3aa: CASSYGQGVYGYTF

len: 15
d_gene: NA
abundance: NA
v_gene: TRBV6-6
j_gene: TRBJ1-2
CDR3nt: TGTGCCAGCAGTTACGGGGACATCAGGAACTATGGCTACACCTTC
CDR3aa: CASSYGDIRNYGYTF

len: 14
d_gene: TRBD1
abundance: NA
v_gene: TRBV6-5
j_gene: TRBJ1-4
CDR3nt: TGTGCCAGCAGTCCACAGGGGGGTGATGAAAAACTGTTTTTT
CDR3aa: CASSPQGGDEKLFF

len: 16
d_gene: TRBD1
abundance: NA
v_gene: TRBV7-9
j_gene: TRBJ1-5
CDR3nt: TGTGCCAGCAGCGGTCCGACAGGGAACAGCAATCAGCCCCAGCATTTT
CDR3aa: CASSGPTGNSNQPQHF

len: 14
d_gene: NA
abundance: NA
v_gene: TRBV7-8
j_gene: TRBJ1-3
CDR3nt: TGTGCCAGCAGTGCCGGGTCGATAGGAAACACCATATATTTT
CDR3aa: CASSAGSIGNTIYF

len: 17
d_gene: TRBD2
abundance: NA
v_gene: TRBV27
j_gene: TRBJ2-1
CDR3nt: TGTGCCAGCAGTTTATACCTAGCGGGGGAAGGAGACAATGAGCAGTTCTTC
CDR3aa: CASSLYLAGEGDNEQFF

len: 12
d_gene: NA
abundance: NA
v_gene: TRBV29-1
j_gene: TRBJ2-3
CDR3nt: TGCAGCGTTGTCCCCAACACAGATACGCAGTATTTT
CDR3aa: CSVVPNTDTQYF

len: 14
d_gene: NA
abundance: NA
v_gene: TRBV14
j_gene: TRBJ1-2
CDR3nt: TGTGCCAGCAGCCGGCCGGGGGTGGGCTATGGCTACACCTTC
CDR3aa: CASSRPGVGYGYTF

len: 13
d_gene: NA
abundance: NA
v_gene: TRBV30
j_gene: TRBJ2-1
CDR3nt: TGTGCCTCGGACACGAGCTCCTACAATGAGCAGTTCTTC
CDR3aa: CASDTSSYNEQFF

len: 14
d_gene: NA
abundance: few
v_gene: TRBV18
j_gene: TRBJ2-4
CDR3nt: TGTGCCAGCTCCCCTGCACGACAGCAAAACATTCAGTACTTC
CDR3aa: CASSPARQQNIQYF

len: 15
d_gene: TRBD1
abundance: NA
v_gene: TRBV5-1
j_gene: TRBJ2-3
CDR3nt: TGCGCCAGCAGCTCCACAGGGACAGGGGGGGATACGCAGTATTTT
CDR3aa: CASSSTGTGGDTQYF

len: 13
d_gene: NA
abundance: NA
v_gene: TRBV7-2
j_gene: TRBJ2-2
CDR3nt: TGTGCCAGCAGCTTACAGGTAGCCGGGGAGCTGTTTTTT
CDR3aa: CASSLQVAGELFF

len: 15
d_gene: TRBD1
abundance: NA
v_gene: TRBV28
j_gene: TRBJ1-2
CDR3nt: TGTGCCAGCAGCGACGGGACAGGGGTGCGGTATGGCTACACCTTC
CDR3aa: CASSDGTGVRYGYTF

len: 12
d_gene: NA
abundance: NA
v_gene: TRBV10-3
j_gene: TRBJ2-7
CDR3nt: TGTGCCATCAGTGAGTCAGGGACTGGGCAGTACTTC
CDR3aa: CAISESGTGQYF

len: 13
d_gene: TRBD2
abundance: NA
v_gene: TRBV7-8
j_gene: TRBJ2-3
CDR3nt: TGTGCCAGCAGACTAGCGGGGTCAGATACGCAGTATTTT
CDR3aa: CASRLAGSDTQYF

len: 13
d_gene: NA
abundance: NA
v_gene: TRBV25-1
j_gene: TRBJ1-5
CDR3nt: TGTGCCAGCAGTGGCGGCGGCGATCAGCCCCAGCATTTT
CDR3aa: CASSGGGDQPQHF

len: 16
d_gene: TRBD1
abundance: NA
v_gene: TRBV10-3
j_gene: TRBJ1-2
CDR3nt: TGTGCCATCAGTCCTCGGCCAGGGACAGCTAATGATGGCTACACCTTC
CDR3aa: CAISPRPGTANDGYTF

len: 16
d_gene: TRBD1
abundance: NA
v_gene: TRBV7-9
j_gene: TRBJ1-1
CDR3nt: TGTGCCAGCAGTTTCCGGGACAGGGGGCGAGGAACTGAAGCTTTCTTT
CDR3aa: CASSFRDRGRGTEAFF

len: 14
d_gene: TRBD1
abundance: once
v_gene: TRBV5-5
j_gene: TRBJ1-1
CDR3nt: TGTGCCAGCAGCTTCGACAGGGTGAACACTGAAGCTTTCTTT
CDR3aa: CASSFDRVNTEAFF

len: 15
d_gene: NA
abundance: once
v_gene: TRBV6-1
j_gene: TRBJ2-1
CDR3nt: TGTGCCAGCACCCGGGGGGCCCAATCTTACAATGAGCAGTTCTTC
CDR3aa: CASTRGAQSYNEQFF

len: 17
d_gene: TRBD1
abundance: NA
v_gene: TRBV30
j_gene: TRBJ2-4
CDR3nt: TGTGCCTGGAGTTCGTACAGGGGCGGTGGGACCAAAAACATTCAGTACTTC
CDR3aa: CAWSSYRGGGTKNIQYF

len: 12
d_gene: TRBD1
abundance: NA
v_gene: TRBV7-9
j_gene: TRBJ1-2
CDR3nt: TGTTCCAGCAGCTTCGACAGGGGTGGCTACACCTTC
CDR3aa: CSSSFDRGGYTF

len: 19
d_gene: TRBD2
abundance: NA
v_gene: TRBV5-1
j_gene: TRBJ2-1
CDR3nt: TGCGCCAGCCGACTAAGGACTAGCGGGGGGGCGAGCTCCTACAATGAGCAGTTCTTC
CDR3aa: CASRLRTSGGASSYNEQFF

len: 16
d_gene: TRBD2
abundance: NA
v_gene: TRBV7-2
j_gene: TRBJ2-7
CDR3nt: TGTGCCAGCAGCCCTGAGCGGACTAGCGCCTCCTACGAGCAGTACTTC
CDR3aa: CASSPERTSASYEQYF

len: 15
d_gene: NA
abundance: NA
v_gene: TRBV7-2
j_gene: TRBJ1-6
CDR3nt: TGTGCCAGCAGCTCGGGGAGTCCCTATAATTCACCCCTCCACTTT
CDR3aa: CASSSGSPYNSPLHF

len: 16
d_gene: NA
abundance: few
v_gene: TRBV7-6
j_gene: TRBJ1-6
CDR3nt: TGTGCCAGCAGCCTCGGCCCCGGAGGCTATAATTCACCCCTCCACTTT
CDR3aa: CASSLGPGGYNSPLHF

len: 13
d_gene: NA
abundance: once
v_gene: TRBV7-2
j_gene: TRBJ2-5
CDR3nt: TGTGCCAGCAGCCCAAGGGAGTTGGAGACCCAGTACTTC
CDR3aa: CASSPRELETQYF

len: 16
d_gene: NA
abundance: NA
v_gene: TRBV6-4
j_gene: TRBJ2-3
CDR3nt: TGTGCCAGCAGTCCTAGACCCTCGGCTAGCACAGATACGCAGTATTTT
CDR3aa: CASSPRPSASTDTQYF

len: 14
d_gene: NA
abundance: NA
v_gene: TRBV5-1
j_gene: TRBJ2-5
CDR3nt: TGCGCCAGCAGCCCAGGACTTAACCAAGAGACCCAGTACTTC
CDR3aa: CASSPGLNQETQYF

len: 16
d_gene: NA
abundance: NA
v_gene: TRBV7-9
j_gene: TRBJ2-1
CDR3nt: TGTGCCAGCAGCTGGGGTGGGCAGGGTTCCTACAATGAGCAGTTCTTC
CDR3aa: CASSWGGQGSYNEQFF

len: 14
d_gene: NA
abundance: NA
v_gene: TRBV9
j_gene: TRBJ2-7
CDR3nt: TGTGCCAGCAGCGTAGGTCTGAGCTCCTACGAGCAGTACTTC
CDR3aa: CASSVGLSSYEQYF

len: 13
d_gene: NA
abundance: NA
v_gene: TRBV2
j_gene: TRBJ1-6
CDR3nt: TGTGCCAGCAGTGAAACCGGTAATTCACCCCTCCACTTT
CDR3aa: CASSETGNSPLHF

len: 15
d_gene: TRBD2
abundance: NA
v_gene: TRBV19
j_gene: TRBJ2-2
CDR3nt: TGTGCCAGTACTAAGCGGGGGCAGGGGACCGGGGAGCTGTTTTTT
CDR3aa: CASTKRGQGTGELFF

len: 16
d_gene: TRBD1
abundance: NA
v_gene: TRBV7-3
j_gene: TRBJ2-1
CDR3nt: TGTGCCAGCAGCCCGGTGACAGGGAGAGTATACAATGAGCAGTTCTTC
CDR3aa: CASSPVTGRVYNEQFF

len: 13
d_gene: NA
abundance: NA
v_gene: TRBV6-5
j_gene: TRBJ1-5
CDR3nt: TGTGCCAGCAGGTGGGGGCTCAATCAGCCCCAGCATTTT
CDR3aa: CASRWGLNQPQHF

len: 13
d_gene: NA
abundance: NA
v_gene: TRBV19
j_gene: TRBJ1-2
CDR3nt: TGTGCCAGTAGTATAACCTCAGGGGTAGGCTACACCTTC
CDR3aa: CASSITSGVGYTF

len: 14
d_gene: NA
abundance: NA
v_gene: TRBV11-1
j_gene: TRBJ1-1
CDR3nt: TGTGCCAGCAGCTTCCGGCGGATGAACACTGAAGCTTTCTTT
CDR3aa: CASSFRRMNTEAFF